This TCR beta chain was captured in a study of shared clonotypes between healthy human individuals. From germline, CDR1 is LNHDA and CDR2 SQIVND (reference sequence). Trimming shortened V by 5 bases and J by 6 bases, and 11 bases separated the two germline ends. The CDR3 contains 12 residues. Investigators spread the genomic DNA of each subset evenly over several immunoSEQ plates. This table comes from immunoSEQ multiplex PCR, and its TCRdb copy is limited to in-frame clones, with some not included. The data show hundreds of thousands of clones, with roughly 96% seen just once and about 0.22% held by the top ten. Notes on the study in general: Clonotype sharing across a few donors was observed for around 5% of naive CD4 clonotypes. Sorted-subset sequencing, rarefaction showed, was incomplete despite large depth. All-four-donor shared clonotypes had higher generation probabilities than non-shared clonotypes did.

Naive CD8 cells comprised CD45RO-negative, CCR7-positively selected cells, excluding terminally differentiated effector memory CD45RA+ cells. To note about this clone: Its target is not known.

This TCR derives from a man aged 25-40 years in good health. Sequenced sample: naive CD8+ T cells sorted from blood. This chain uses TRBV19 with TRBJ2-7; the D call may be TRBD1 or TRBD2 (7 bases each). The CDR3 loop reads CASSFRGGEQYF. The CDR3 DNA is TGTGCCAGTAGTTTCAGGGGGGGCGAGCAGTACTTC.